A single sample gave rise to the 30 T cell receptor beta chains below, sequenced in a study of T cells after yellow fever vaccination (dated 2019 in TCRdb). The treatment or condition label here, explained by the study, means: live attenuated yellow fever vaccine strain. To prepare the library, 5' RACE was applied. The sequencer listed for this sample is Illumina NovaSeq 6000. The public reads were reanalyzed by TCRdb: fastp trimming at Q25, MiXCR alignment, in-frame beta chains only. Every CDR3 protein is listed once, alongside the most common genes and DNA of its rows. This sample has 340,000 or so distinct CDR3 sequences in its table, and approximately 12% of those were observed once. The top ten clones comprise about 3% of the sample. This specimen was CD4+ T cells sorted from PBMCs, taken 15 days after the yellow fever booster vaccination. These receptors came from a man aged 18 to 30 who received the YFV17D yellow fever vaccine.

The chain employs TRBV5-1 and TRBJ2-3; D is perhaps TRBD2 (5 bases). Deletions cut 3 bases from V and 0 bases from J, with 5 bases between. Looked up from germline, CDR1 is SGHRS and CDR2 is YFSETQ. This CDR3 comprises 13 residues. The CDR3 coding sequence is TGCGCCAGCAGCTGGGAGAGCACAGATACGCAGTATTTT. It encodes CASSWESTDTQYF.

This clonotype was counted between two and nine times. The CDR3 loop is CASSDPETYGYTF. CDR3 nucleotide sequence: TGTGCCAGCAGTGATCCCGAAACCTATGGCTACACCTTC. The rearrangement joins TRBV6-5 to TRBJ1-2; no clear D. The CDR3 totals 13 residues. In germline, CDR1 is MNHEY, CDR2 SVGAGI. V was trimmed by 5 bases and J by 4 bases, leaving 11 bases between them.

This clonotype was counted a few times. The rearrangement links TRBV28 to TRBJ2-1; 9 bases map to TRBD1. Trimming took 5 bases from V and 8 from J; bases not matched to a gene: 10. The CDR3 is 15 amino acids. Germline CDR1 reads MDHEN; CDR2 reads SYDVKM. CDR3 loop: CASSGTRDRVYEQFF. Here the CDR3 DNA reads TGTGCCAGCAGTGGGACCCGGGACAGGGTGTATGAGCAGTTCTTC.

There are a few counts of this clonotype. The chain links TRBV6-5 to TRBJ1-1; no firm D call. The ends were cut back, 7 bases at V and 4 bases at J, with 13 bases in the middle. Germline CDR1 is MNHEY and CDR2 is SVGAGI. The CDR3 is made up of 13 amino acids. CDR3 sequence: CASTTRWVTEAFF. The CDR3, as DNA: TGTGCCAGCACCACGCGTTGGGTCACTGAAGCTTTCTTT.

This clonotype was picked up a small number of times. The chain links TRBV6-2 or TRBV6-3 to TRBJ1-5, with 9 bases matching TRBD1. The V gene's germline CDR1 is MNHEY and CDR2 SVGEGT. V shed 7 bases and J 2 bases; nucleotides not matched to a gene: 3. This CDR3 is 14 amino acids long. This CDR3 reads CASTRTGGNQPQHF. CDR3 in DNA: TGTGCCAGCACCAGGACAGGGGGCAATCAGCCCCAGCATTTT.

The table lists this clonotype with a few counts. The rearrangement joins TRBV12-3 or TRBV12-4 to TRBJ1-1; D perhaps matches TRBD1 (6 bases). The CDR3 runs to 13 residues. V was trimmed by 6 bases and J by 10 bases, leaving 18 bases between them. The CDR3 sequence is CASSPTGGRGAFF. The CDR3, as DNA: TGTGCCAGCAGCCCTACTGGGGGCCGGGGAGCTTTCTTT.

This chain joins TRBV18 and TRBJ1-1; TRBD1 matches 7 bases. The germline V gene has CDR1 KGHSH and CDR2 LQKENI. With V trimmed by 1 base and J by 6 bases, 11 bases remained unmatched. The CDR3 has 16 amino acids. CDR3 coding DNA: TGTGCCAGCTCACCACGGATGGCAGGGGGAGTCCCTGAAGCTTTCTTT. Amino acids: CASSPRMAGGVPEAFF.

The CDR3 loop is CASSDRDRGNYGYTF. The DNA for the CDR3 is TGTGCCAGCAGCGACCGGGACAGGGGAAACTATGGCTACACCTTC. The rearrangement joins TRBV3-1 to TRBJ1-2; 10 bases are shared with TRBD1. V lost 5 bases, J lost 2 bases, and 5 bases stayed unmatched. The V gene's germline CDR1 is LGHDT and CDR2 YNNKEL (reference sequence). This CDR3 has 15 residues. Combining the CDR3 with reference TRBV3-1 and TRBJ1-2 gives the whole variable domain DTAVSQTPKYLVTQMGNDKSIKCEQNLGHDTMYWYKQDSKKFLKIMFSYNNKELIINETVPNRFSPKSPDKAHLNLHINSLELGDSAVYFCASSDRDRGNYGYTFGSGTRLTVV.

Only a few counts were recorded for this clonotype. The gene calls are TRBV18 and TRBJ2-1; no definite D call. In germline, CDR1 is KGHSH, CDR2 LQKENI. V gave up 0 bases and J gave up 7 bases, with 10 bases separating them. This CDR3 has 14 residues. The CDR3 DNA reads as TGTGCCAGCTCACCACCGATCATAAGGAATGAGCAGTTCTTC. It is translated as CASSPPIIRNEQFF.

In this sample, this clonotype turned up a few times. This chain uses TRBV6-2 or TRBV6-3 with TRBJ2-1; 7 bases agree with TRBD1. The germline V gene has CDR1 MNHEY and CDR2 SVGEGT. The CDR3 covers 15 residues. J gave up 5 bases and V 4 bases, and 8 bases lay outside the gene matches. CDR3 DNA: TGTGCCAGCAGTTCTGACAGGGCCGTCCACAATGAGCAGTTCTTC. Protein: CASSSDRAVHNEQFF.

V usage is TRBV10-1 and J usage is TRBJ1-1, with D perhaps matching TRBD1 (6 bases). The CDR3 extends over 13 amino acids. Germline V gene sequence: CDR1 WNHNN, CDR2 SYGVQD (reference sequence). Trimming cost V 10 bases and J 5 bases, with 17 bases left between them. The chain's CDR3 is CATRGAGGTEAFF. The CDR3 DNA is TGCGCCACCCGGGGGGCAGGTGGTACTGAAGCTTTCTTT.

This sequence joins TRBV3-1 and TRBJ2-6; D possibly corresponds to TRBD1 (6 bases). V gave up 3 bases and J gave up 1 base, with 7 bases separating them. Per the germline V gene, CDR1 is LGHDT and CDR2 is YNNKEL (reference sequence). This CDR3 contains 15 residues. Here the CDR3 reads CASSHTGSGANVLTF. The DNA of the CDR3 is TGTGCCAGCAGCCATACAGGGTCTGGGGCCAACGTCCTGACTTTC.

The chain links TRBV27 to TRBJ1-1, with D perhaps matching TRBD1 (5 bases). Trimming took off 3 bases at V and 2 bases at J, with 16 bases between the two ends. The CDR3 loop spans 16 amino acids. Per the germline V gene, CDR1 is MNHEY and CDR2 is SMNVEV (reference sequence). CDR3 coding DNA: TGTGCCAGCAGTTTCAGGAGCAGGGATGCTAACACTGAAGCTTTCTTT. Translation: CASSFRSRDANTEAFF.

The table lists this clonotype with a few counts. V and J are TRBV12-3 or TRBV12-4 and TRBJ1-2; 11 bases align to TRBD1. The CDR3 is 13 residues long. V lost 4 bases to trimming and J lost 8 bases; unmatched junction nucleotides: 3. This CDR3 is CASSSDRGLGYTF. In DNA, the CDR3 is TGTGCCAGCAGTTCGGACAGGGGGCTCGGCTACACCTTC.

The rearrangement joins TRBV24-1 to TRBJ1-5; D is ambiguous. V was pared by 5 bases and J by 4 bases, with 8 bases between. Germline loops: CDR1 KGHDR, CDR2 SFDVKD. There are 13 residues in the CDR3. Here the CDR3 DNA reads TGTGCCACCAGTGCACGGGGAAATCAGCCCCAGCATTTT. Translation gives CATSARGNQPQHF.

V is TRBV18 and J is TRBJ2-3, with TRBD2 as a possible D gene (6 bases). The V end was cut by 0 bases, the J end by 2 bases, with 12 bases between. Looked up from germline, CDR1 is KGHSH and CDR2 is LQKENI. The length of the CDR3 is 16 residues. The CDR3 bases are TGTGCCAGCTCACCACCTCGACGGGGGATCACAGATACGCAGTATTTT. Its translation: CASSPPRRGITDTQYF.

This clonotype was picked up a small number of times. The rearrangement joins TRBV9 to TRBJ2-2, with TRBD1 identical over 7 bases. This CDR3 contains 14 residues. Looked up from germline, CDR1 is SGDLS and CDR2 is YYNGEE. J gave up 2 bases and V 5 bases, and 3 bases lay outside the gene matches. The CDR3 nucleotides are TGTGCCAGCAGGAGACAGGGAAACACCGGGGAGCTGTTTTTT. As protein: CASRRQGNTGELFF.

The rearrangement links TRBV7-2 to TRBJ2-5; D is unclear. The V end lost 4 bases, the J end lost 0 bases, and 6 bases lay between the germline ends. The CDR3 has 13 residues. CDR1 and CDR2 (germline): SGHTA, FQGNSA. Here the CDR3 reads CASSSRHQETQYF. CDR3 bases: TGTGCCAGCAGCTCCAGACACCAAGAGACCCAGTACTTC.

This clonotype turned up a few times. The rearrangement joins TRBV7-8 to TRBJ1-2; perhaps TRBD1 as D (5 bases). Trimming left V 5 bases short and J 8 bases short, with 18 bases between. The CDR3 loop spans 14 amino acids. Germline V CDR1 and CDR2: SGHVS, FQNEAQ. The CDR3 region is CASSRIQAPGGYTF. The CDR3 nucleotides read TGTGCCAGCAGCCGCATACAGGCCCCGGGAGGCTACACCTTC.

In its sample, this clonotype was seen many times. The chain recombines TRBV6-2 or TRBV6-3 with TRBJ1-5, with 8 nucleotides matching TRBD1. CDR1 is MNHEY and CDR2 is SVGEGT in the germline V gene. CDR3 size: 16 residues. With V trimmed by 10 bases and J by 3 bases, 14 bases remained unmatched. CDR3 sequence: CATASATGASNQPQHF. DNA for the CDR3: TGTGCCACCGCTTCTGCGACAGGGGCATCCAATCAGCCCCAGCATTTT.

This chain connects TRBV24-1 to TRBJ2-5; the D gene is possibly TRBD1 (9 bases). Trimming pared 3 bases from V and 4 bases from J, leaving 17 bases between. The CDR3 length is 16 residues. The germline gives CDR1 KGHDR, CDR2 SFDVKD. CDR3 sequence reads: CATSDRGGQGRETQYF. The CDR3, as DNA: TGTGCCACCAGTGATCGGGGGGGACAGGGACGAGAGACCCAGTACTTC.

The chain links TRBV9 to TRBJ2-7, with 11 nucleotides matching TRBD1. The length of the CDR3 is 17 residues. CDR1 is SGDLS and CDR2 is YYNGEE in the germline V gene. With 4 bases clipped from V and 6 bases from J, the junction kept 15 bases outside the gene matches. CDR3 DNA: TGTGCCAGCAGCCTCCCGAGAAGGGGACAGGGGGTGTGCGAGCAGTACGTC. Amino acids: CASSLPRRGQGVCEQYV.

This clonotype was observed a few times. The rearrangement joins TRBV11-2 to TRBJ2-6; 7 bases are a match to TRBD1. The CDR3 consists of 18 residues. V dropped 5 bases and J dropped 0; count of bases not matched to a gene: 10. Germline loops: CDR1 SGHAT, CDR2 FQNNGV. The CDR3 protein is CASSHYRDSSSGANVLTF. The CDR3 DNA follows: TGTGCCAGCAGCCACTACCGGGACAGTAGCTCTGGGGCCAACGTCCTGACTTTC.

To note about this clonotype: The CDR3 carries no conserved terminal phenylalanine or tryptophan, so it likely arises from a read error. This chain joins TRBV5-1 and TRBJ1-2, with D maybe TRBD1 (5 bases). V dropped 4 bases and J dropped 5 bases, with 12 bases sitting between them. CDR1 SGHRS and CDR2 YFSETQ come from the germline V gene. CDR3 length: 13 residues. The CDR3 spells CASSAGTDYGYTL. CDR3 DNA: TGCGCCAGCAGCGCCGGGACTGATTATGGCTACACCTTA.

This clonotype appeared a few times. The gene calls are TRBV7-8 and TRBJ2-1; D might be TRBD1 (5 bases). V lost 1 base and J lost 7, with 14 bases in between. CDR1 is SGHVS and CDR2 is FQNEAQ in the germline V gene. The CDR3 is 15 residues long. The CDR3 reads CASSLGRAGLNEQFF. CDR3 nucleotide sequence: TGTGCCAGCAGCTTAGGTCGGGCAGGGTTGAATGAGCAGTTCTTC.

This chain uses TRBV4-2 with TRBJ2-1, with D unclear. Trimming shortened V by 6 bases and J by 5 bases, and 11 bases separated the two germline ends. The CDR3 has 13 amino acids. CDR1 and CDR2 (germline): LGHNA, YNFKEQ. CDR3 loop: CASSMTENNEQFF. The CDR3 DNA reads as TGTGCCAGCAGTATGACGGAAAACAATGAGCAGTTCTTC.

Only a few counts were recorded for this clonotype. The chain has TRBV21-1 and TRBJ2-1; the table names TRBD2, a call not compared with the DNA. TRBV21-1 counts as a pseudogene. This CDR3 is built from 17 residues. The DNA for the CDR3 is TGTGCCAGCAGCAAAGCGCAGGGGACTAGGGGCAACAATGAGCAGTTCTTC. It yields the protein CASSKAQGTRGNNEQFF.

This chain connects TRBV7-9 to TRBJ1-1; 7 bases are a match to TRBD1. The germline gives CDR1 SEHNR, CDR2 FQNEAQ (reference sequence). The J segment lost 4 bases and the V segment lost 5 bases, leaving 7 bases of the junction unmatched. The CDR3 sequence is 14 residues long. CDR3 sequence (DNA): TGTGCCAGCAGCGCCCAGGGGGAGGGCACTGAAGCTTTCTTT. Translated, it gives CASSAQGEGTEAFF.

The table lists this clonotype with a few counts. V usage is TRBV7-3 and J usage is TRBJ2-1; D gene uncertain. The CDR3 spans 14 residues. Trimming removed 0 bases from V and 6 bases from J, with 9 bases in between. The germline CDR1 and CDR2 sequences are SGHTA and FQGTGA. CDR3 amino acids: CASSLTLGLNEQFF. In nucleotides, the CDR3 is TGTGCCAGCAGCTTAACTCTAGGGCTCAATGAGCAGTTCTTC.

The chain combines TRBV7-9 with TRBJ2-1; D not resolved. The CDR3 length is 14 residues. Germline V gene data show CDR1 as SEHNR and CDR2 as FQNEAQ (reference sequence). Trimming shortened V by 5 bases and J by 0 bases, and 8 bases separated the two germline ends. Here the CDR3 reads CASSPDSSYNEQFF. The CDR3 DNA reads TGTGCCAGCAGCCCAGATAGCTCCTACAATGAGCAGTTCTTC.